This record covers a single TCR beta chain. The antigen is unknown. This entry belongs to a study of Tregs in tolerant kidney transplant recipients. The nonmyeloablative bone marrow transplants came from related graft donors, with transient mixed chimerism. Unstimulated regulatory T cells (CD4+CD25+CD127-), CD4+CD25- non-regulatory cells, CD4 and CD8 cells were FACS-sorted from thawed PBMCs. Measured with immunoSEQ multiplex PCR; TCRdb has only the in-frame clones, and not every one. The data show 45,000 to 55,000 clones, with about 90% seen just once and roughly 15% held by the top ten. Study-wide points: Expanding Tregs on activated donor B cells appeared to best identify donor-specific TCRbeta clones. Changing PCR primers prevented nucleotide comparison between some patients' samples. Biological reproducibility was not directly addressed in this study.

Trimming removed 4 bases from V and 0 bases from J, with 16 bases in between. The CDR3 contains 17 residues. Looked up from germline, CDR1 is LNHDA and CDR2 is SQIVND (reference sequence). J is TRBJ2-1 and V is TRBV19; D might be TRBD2 (5 bases). The clonotype originates from a human patient who received a combined kidney and bone marrow transplant. Some T cells may be transferred from the graft donor. The sequences come from CD8+ T cells from blood (PBMCs), collected 24 months after the transplant. The CDR3 DNA sequence: TGTGCCAGTAGTACGCCGGGGAGAGACCTCTCCTACAATGAGCAGTTCTTC. This translates into CASSTPGRDLSYNEQFF.